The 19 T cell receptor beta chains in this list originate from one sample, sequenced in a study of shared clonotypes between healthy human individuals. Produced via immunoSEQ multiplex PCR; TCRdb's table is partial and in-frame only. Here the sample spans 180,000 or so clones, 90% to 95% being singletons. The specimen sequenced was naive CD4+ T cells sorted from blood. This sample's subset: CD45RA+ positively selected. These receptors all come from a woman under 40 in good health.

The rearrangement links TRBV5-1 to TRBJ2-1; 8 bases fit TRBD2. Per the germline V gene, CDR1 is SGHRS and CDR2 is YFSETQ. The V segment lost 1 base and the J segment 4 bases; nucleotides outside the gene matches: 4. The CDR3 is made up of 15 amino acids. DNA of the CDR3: TGCGCCAGCAGCTTGTCGGGAGGGAGTTACAATGAGCAGTTCTTC. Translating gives CASSLSGGSYNEQFF.

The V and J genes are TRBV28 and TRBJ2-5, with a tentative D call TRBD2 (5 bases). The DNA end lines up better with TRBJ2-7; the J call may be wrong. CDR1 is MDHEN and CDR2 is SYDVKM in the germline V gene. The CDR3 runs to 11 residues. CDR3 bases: TGTGCCAGCGGTTGGGAGACCGAGCAGTACTTC. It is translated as CASGWETEQYF.

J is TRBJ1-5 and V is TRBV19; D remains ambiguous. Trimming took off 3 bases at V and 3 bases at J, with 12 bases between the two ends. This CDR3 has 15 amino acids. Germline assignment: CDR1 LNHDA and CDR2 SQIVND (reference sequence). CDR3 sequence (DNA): TGTGCCAGTAGTATTAGTTGGCGACCCAATCAGCCCCAGCATTTT. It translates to CASSISWRPNQPQHF.

CDR3 residues: CASSLPPGDGNTEAFF. The CDR3 DNA reads TGTGCCAGCAGTTTACCCCCCGGGGATGGGAACACTGAAGCTTTCTTT. The rearrangement links TRBV28 to TRBJ1-1; no clear D gene. Trimming took 2 bases from V and 1 from J, leaving 14 bases between them. Germline V CDR1 and CDR2: MDHEN, SYDVKM. The CDR3 has 16 amino acids.

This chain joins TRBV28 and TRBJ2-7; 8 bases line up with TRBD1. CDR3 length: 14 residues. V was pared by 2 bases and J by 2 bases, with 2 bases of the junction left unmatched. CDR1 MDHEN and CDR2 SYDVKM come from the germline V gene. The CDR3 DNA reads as TGTGCCAGCAGTTTAGCAGGGGGCCCCTACGAGCAGTACTTC. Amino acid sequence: CASSLAGGPYEQYF.

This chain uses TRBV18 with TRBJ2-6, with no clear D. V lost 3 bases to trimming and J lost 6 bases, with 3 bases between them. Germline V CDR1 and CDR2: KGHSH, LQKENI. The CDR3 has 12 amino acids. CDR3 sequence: CASSPPANVLTF. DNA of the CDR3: TGTGCCAGCTCACCTCCGGCCAACGTCCTGACTTTC.

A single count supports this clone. CDR3 sequence reads: CASSIPNRIDTQYF. The CDR3 bases are TGTGCCAGTAGTATACCCAACCGAATCGATACGCAGTATTTT. V usage is TRBV19 and J usage is TRBJ2-3; D unresolved. The V gene's germline CDR1 is LNHDA and CDR2 SQIVND (reference sequence). The CDR3 is 14 amino acids. Trimming left V 2 bases short and J 6 bases short, with 12 bases between. Full variable domain (remainder filled in from reference TRBV19 and TRBJ2-3): DGGITQSPKYLFRKEGQNVTLSCEQNLNHDAMYWYRQDPGQGLRLIYYSQIVNDFQKGDIAEGYSVSREKKESFPLTVTSAQKNPTAFYLCASSIPNRIDTQYFGPGTRLTVL.

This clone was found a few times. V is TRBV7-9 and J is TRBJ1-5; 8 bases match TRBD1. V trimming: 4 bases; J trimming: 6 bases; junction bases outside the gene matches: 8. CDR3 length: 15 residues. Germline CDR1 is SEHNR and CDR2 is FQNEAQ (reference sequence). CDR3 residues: CASSSADRGGQPQHF. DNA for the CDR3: TGTGCCAGCAGCTCCGCCGACAGGGGAGGTCAGCCCCAGCATTTT.

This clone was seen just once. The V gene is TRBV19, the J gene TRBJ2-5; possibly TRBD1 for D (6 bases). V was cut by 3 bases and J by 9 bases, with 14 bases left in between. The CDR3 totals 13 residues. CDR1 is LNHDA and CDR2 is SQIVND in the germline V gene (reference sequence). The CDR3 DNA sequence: TGTGCCAGTAGTATCCCAGGGAAGGGGGCCCAGTACTTC. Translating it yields CASSIPGKGAQYF.

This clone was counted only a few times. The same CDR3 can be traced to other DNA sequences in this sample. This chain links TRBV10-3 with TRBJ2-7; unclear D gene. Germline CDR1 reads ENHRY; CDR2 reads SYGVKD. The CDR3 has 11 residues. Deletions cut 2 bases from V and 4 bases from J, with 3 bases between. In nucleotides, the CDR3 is TGTGCCATCAGTGAGGGTTACGAGCAGTACTTC. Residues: CAISEGYEQYF.

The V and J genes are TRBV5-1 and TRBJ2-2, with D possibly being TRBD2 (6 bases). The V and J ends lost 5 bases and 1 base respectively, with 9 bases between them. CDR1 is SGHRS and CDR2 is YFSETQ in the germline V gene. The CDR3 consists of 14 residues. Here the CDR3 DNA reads TGCGCCAGCAGTCGCGGGGTGAACACCGGGGAGCTGTTTTTT. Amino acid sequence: CASSRGVNTGELFF.

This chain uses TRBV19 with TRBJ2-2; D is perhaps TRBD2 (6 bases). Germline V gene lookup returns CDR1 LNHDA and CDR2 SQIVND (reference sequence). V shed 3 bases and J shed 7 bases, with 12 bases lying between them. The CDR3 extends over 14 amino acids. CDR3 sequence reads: CASSIGGTSGELFF. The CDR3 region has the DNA TGTGCCAGTAGTATTGGAGGGACGAGCGGGGAGCTGTTTTTT.

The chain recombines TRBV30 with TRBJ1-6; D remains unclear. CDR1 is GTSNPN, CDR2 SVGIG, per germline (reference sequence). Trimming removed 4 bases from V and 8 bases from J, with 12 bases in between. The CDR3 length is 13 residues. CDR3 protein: CAWTQDGDSPLHF. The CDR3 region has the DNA TGTGCCTGGACTCAGGACGGGGATTCACCCCTCCACTTT. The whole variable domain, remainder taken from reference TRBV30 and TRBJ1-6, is SQTIHQWPATLVQPVGSPLSLECTVEGTSNPNLYWYRQAAGRGLQLLFYSVGIGQISSEVPQNLSASRPQDRQFILSSKKLLLSDSGFYLCAWTQDGDSPLHFGNGTRLTVT.

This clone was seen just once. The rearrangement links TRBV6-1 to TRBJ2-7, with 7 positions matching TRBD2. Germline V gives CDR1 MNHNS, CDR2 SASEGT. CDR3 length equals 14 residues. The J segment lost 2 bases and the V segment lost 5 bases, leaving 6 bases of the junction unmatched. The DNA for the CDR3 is TGTGCCAGCAGTCCCCAGCGGGGCACCTACGAGCAGTACTTC. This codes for CASSPQRGTYEQYF.

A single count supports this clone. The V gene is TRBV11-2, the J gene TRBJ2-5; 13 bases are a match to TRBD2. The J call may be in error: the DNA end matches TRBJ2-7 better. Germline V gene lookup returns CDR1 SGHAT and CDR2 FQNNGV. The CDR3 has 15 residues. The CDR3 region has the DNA TGTGCCAGCAGCTCCCGGACTAGCGGGAGTGGCGAGCAGTACTTC. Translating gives CASSSRTSGSGEQYF.

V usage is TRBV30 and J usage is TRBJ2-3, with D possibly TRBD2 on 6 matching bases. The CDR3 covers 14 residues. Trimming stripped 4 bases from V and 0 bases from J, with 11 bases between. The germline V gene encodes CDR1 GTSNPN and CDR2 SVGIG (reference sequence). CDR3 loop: CAWKRGTSTDTQYF. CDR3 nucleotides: TGTGCCTGGAAACGTGGGACTAGCACAGATACGCAGTATTTT.

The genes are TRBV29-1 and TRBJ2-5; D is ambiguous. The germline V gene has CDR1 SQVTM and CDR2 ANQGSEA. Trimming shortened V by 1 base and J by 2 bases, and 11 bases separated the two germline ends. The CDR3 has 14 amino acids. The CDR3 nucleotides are TGCAGCGTTGAAGTTAAAACTTCACAAGAGACCCAGTACTTC. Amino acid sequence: CSVEVKTSQETQYF.

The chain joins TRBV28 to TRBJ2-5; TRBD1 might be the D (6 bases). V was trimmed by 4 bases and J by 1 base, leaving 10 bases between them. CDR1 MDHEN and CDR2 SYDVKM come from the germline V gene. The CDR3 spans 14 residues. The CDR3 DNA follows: TGTGCCAGCAGTTCCGGACAGTCCCAAGAGACCCAGTACTTC. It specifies CASSSGQSQETQYF.

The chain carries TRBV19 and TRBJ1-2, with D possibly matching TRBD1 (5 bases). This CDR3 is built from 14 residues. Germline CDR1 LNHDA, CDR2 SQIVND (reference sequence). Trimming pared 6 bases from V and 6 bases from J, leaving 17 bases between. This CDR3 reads CASRAPTGVDGYTF. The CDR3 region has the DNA TGTGCCAGTAGAGCCCCCACAGGAGTGGATGGCTACACCTTC.